These 21 T cell receptor beta chains came from one sample sequenced in a study of vaccination and CD4 T cells after COVID-19 (dated 2022 in TCRdb). This sample's treatment or condition label indicates: roughly 10-day PBMC culture with coronavirus spike peptide pools or control peptides (ViraFEST assay). Library construction relied on PCR. TCRdb lists the instrument as Illumina iSeq 100. DNA from cultured CD4+ T cells underwent TCR sequencing with the Oncomine TCR Beta short-read assay at the Johns Hopkins FTIC core. Using fastp trimming at Q25 and MiXCR clonotype assembly, TCRdb reanalyzed the public sequencing data and kept in-frame beta chains. Every distinct CDR3 protein forms one entry, paired with its most common genes and DNA. The sample has 4,600 or so distinct CDR3 sequences on record, about 31% of them singletons. The ten largest clones capture 30% to 40% of the sample. These receptors' antigens are unknown.

Sequencing was done on a sample of CD4+ T cells from blood, cultured in vitro. The receptors originated from a human donor who had recovered from COVID-19.

This rearrangement joins TRBV12-3 or TRBV12-4 to TRBJ2-5, with 8 bases identical to TRBD2. V lost 4 bases to trimming and J lost 1 base; unmatched junction nucleotides: 17. The CDR3 is 19 amino acids. DNA of the CDR3: TGTGCCAGCAGTTCCTTAAGGGGGAGGGAAAGCGGGGGCCAAGAGACCCAGTACTTC. It codes for CASSSLRGRESGGQETQYF.

This clonotype came up a few times. V and J are TRBV6-5 and TRBJ1-6, with D unresolved. Trimming shortened V by 6 bases and J by 5 bases, and 11 bases separated the two germline ends. The CDR3 is 14 amino acids. Germline V lookup: CDR1 MNHEY, CDR2 SVGAGI. The CDR3 region is CASRYGRNNSPLHF. The CDR3 DNA reads as TGTGCCAGCAGATACGGACGGAATAATTCACCCCTCCACTTT.

This chain joins TRBV12-5 and TRBJ2-1; possibly TRBD1 for D (6 bases). With 6 bases removed from V and 1 base from J, the gap between germline ends came to 10 bases. This CDR3 spans 14 amino acids. CDR1 and CDR2 from the germline V gene are LGHNT and FRNRAP. The CDR3 reads CASGPQGSYNEQFF. DNA of the CDR3: TGTGCTAGTGGACCACAGGGATCCTACAATGAGCAGTTCTTC.

This clonotype was observed a few times. V and J are TRBV20-1 and TRBJ2-3; D is perhaps TRBD1 (6 bases). The CDR3 totals 15 residues. In germline, CDR1 is DFQATT, CDR2 SNEGSKA (reference sequence). Trimming left V 2 bases short and J 0 bases short, with 12 bases between. CDR3 residues: CSARWQGSSTDTQYF. The CDR3 coding sequence is TGCAGTGCTAGATGGCAGGGGTCAAGCACAGATACGCAGTATTTT.

This clonotype has just a few counts. The V gene is TRBV20-1, the J gene TRBJ2-3; TRBD2 agrees at 15 bases. CDR3 size: 16 residues. The germline CDR1 and CDR2 sequences are DFQATT and SNEGSKA (reference sequence). V was clipped by 6 bases and J by 3 bases; unmatched bases: 7. The DNA of the CDR3 is TGCAGTGCCGGACTAGCGGGAGGGCCGGGGACAGATACGCAGTATTTT. It is translated as CSAGLAGGPGTDTQYF.

The sample holds a few counts of this clonotype. J is TRBJ1-6 and V is TRBV7-2; a weak D match, TRBD1 (6 bases). This CDR3 is 14 amino acids long. Trimming shortened V by 3 bases and J by 9 bases, and 12 bases separated the two germline ends. CDR1 SGHTA and CDR2 FQGNSA come from the germline V gene. The CDR3 here is CASSFWGLGSPLHF. As DNA, the CDR3 is TGTGCCAGCAGCTTCTGGGGGCTAGGTTCACCCCTCCACTTT.

This clonotype appeared a few times. The rearrangement links TRBV5-1 to TRBJ2-1, with 10 bases that match TRBD2. The CDR3 extends over 17 amino acids. The trim removed 0 bases at V and 6 bases at J, leaving 9 bases unmatched. Germline V gene data show CDR1 as SGHRS and CDR2 as YFSETQ. CDR3 bases: TGCGCCAGCAGCTTGGTTCTAGCGGGGGATCCCCGCAATGAGCAGTTCTTC. This encodes CASSLVLAGDPRNEQFF.

The DNA for the CDR3 is TGCAGCGTTGTCCAGACCATCACCTACAATGAGCAGTTCTTC. Its protein is CSVVQTITYNEQFF. The rearrangement uses TRBV29-1 and TRBJ2-1; D not resolved. Germline V lookup: CDR1 SQVTM, CDR2 ANQGSEA. Trimming pared 4 bases from V and 2 bases from J, leaving 12 bases between. The CDR3 runs 14 residues.

This clonotype was seen only a few times. The rearrangement joins TRBV5-4 to TRBJ2-4; D is ambiguous. Germline V lookup: CDR1 SGHNT, CDR2 YYREEE (reference sequence). Between the trimmed V and J ends, which lost 0 bases and 8 bases, there was a span of 15 bases. CDR3 length: 15 residues. The CDR3 loop reads CASSLGVGSRDIQYF. For the CDR3, the DNA is TGTGCCAGCAGCTTGGGGGTTGGTAGTCGCGACATTCAGTACTTC.

The genes are TRBV7-8 and TRBJ2-3; tentatively, D is TRBD2 (6 bases). Trimming pared 3 bases from V and 2 bases from J, leaving 12 bases between. Germline loops: CDR1 SGHVS, CDR2 FQNEAQ. CDR3 length: 15 amino acids. The CDR3 nucleotides read TGTGCCAGCAGCTTGTTGCGGGGCTACACAGATACGCAGTATTTT. Its protein product is CASSLLRGYTDTQYF.

The V gene is TRBV6-1, the J gene TRBJ2-7; 10 bases align to TRBD1. V dropped 7 bases and J dropped 6; count of bases not matched to a gene: 15. This CDR3 is built from 16 residues. Germline CDR1 reads MNHNS; CDR2 reads SASEGT. The CDR3 nucleotides are TGTGCCAGCACCCAACAATTCGGACAGGGGGGATCCGAGCAGTACTTC. It is translated as CASTQQFGQGGSEQYF.

This clonotype has just one count. This sequence joins TRBV11-1 and TRBJ2-5; TRBD1 aligns across 9 bases. The CDR3 consists of 14 residues. Germline values: CDR1 SGHAT, CDR2 FQDESV (reference sequence). The V gene end was trimmed by 2 bases and the J gene end by 5 bases; junction bases not matched to a gene: 3. The CDR3 DNA reads as TGTGCCAGCAGCTTAAGGGACAGGGCTGAGACCCAGTACTTC. Protein: CASSLRDRAETQYF.

In its sample, this clonotype ranks as medium-sized. The V and J genes are TRBV6-1 and TRBJ2-1, with TRBD2 identical over 10 bases. Germline values: CDR1 MNHNS, CDR2 SASEGT. After removal of 5 bases from V and 1 base from J, the junction contained 5 bases not matched to a gene. The CDR3 spans 16 residues. The CDR3 coding sequence is TGTGCCAGCAGTCGCACTAGCGGGATATCCTACAATGAGCAGTTCTTC. Encoded protein: CASSRTSGISYNEQFF.

The CDR3: CASLGAGANVLTF. As DNA, the CDR3 is TGTGCCAGTCTAGGGGCTGGGGCCAACGTCCTGACTTTC. The rearrangement joins TRBV7-6 to TRBJ2-6; perhaps TRBD1 as D (5 bases). The V gene lost 9 bases and the J gene lost 2 bases, with 8 bases spanning the gap. CDR1 is SGHVS, CDR2 FNYEAQ, per germline. CDR3 length: 13 residues.

J is TRBJ1-4 and V is TRBV20-1; 12 positions match TRBD1. Per germline, CDR1 DFQATT and CDR2 SNEGSKA (reference sequence). After removal of 6 bases from V and 8 bases from J, the junction contained 7 bases not matched to a gene. CDR3 length equals 14 residues. The CDR3 coding sequence is TGCAGTGCCGTGACCGGGACAGGGGGCGAAAAACTGTTTTTT. Translating gives CSAVTGTGGEKLFF.

V gene TRBV29-1 combines with J gene TRBJ1-2, with TRBD1 identical over 8 bases. The CDR3 sequence is 12 residues long. The germline CDR1 and CDR2 sequences are SQVTM and ANQGSEA. Trimming at V came to 6 bases and at J to 4 bases, leaving 4 bases not matched to a gene. The CDR3 bases are TGCAGCGTCGGGGGACAGGTCTATGGCTACACCTTC. This codes for CSVGGQVYGYTF.

This clonotype has just a few counts. V is TRBV20-1 and J is TRBJ1-6; no firm D call. The CDR3 has 13 residues. The germline V gene has CDR1 DFQATT and CDR2 SNEGSKA (reference sequence). Trimming took 4 bases from V and 7 from J, leaving 11 bases between them. The CDR3, as DNA: TGCAGTGCTATGGAACAGTTAAATTCACCCCTCCACTTT. It translates to CSAMEQLNSPLHF.

This clonotype was recorded once. The J gene is TRBJ2-7, the V gene TRBV7-8, with TRBD2 matching over 9 bases. The V and J ends lost 3 bases and 3 bases, in that order; junction bases with no gene match: 18. The germline V gene has CDR1 SGHVS and CDR2 FQNEAQ. This CDR3 region has 19 residues. CDR3 sequence reads: CASSFYRIPLAGGGYEQYF. The CDR3 DNA reads as TGTGCCAGCAGCTTCTACCGGATCCCTCTCGCGGGGGGGGGCTACGAGCAGTACTTC.

There are a few counts of this clonotype. The rearrangement joins TRBV2 to TRBJ1-2; D is uncertain. Trimming removed 2 bases at V and 4 bases at J, with 8 bases between. The CDR3 sequence is 13 residues long. Germline V lookup: CDR1 SNHLY, CDR2 FYNNEI. The CDR3 spells CASSERWGYGYTF. The CDR3 region has the DNA TGTGCCAGCAGTGAAAGGTGGGGCTATGGCTACACCTTC.

The V and J genes are TRBV7-2 and TRBJ1-5, with D perhaps TRBD1 (5 bases). The CDR3 sequence is 15 residues long. The V end was cut by 1 base, the J end by 7 bases, with 14 bases between. Germline assignment: CDR1 SGHTA and CDR2 FQGNSA. CDR3 residues: CASSLVSQGGQPQHF. In DNA form, the CDR3 reads TGTGCCAGCAGCTTAGTGAGTCAGGGCGGACAGCCCCAGCATTTT.

There are a few counts of this clonotype. V is TRBV2 and J is TRBJ2-3, with D unclear. This CDR3 has 13 amino acids. The germline V and J ends were trimmed by 4 bases and 0 bases, with 5 bases remaining between them. The V gene's germline CDR1 is SNHLY and CDR2 FYNNEI. The CDR3 region is CASSAESTDTQYF. CDR3 nucleotides: TGTGCCAGCAGTGCGGAAAGCACAGATACGCAGTATTTT. Based on the CDR3 plus reference TRBV2 and TRBJ2-3, the full variable domain is EPEVTQTPSHQVTQMGQEVILRCVPISNHLYFYWYRQILGQKVEFLVSFYNNEISEKSEIFDDQFSVERPDGSNFTLKIRSTKLEDSAMYFCASSAESTDTQYFGPGTRLTVL.